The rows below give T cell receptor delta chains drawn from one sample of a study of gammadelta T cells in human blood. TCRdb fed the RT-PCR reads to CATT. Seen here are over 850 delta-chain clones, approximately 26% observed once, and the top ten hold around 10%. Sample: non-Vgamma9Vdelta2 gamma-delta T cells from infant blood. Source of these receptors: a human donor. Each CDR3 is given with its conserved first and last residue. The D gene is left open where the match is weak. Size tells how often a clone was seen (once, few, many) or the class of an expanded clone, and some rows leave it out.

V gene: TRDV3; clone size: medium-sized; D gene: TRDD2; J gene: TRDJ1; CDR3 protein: CAFFGLPTITQLYTDKLIF; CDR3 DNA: TGTGCCTTCTTCGGTCTTCCTACCATTACCCAATTGTACACCGATAAACTCATCTTT
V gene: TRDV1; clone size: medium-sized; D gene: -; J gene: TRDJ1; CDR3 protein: CALGPLPGYTDKLIF; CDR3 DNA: TGTGCTCTTGGTCCCTTACCAGGGTACACCGATAAACTCATCTTT
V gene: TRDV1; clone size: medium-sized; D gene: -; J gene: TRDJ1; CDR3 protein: CALGELRGPTVYFTDKLIF; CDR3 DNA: TGTGCTCTTGGGGAACTCCGCGGCCCAACCGTATATTTCACCGATAAACTCATCTTT
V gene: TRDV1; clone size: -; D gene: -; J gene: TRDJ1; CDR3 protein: CALGEVRVKLPIIGYRRDPGVKLIF; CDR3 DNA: TGTGCTCTTGGGGAAGTCCGTGTAAAGCTTCCCATTATAGGGTATAGGAGGGACCCTGGGGTTAAACTCATCTTT
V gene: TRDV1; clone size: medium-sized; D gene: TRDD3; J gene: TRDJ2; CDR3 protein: CALGDPGLPPYWGTLETAQLFF; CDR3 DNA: TGTGCTCTTGGGGACCCAGGCCTTCCCCCGTACTGGGGGACCCTGGAGACAGCACAACTCTTCTTT
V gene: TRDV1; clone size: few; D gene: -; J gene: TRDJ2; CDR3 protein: CALGELGLPTGLGTALTAQLFF; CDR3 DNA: TGTGCTCTTGGGGAACTGGGACTACCCACAGGGCTGGGGACTGCTTTGACAGCACAACTCTTCTTT
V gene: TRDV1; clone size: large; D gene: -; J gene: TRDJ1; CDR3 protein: CALGERDQDWVVLRPDKLIF; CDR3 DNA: TGTGCTCTTGGGGAACGAGATCAGGACTGGGTGGTCCTGAGGCCTGATAAACTCATCTTT
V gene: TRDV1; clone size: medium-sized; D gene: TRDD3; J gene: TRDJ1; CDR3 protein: CALGEFISGGHTDKLIF; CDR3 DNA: TGTGCTCTTGGGGAATTCATCTCTGGGGGGCACACCGATAAACTCATCTTT
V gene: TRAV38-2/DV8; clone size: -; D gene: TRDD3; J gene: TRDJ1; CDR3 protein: CAYRSAWAWGLQLSKLIF; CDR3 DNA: TGTGCTTATAGGAGCGCGTGGGCCTGGGGGCTCCAATTGAGTAAACTCATCTTT
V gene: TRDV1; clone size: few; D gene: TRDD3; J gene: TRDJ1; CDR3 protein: CALGGLRGDPYTDKLIF; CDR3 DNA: TGTGCTCTTGGGGGGCTACGGGGGGATCCTTACACCGATAAACTCATCTTT
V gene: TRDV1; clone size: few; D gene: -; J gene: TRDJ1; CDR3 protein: CALGEVRVGGEYTDKLIF; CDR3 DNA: TGTGCTCTTGGGGAAGTACGAGTGGGGGGGGAGTACACCGATAAACTCATCTTT
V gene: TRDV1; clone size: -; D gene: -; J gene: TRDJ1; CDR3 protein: CALGEGGSPPSDKLIF; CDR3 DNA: TGTGCTCTTGGGGAAGGGGGGTCTCCCCCTTCCGATAAACTCATCTTT
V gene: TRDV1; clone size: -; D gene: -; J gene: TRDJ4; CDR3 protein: CALGEHIEGLYFRPMIF; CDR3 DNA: TGTGCTCTTGGGGAACACATCGAGGGACTCTATTTTCGACCCATGATCTTT
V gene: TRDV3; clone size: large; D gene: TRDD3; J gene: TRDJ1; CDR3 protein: CAFSCPFLLGDTVVTDKLIF; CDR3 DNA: TGTGCCTTTAGTTGTCCGTTCTTACTGGGGGATACAGTAGTTACCGATAAACTCATCTTT
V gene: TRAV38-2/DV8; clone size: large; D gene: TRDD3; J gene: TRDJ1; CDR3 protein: CAFMKHGLPNSLGDLGGGATDKLIF; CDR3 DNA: TGTGCTTTCATGAAGCACGGCCTTCCCAACAGTTTGGGGGATTTGGGAGGGGGGGCGACCGATAAACTCATCTTT
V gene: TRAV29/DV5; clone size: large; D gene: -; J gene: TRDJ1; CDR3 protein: CAASAGWGEYTDKLIF; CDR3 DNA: TGTGCAGCAAGCGCGGGGTGGGGTGAGTACACCGATAAACTCATCTTT
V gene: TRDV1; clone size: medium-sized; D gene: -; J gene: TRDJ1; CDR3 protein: CALGGVPKTDKLIF; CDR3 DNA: TGTGCTCTTGGGGGGGTACCAAAAACCGATAAACTCATCTTT
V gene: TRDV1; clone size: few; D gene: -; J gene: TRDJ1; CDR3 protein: CALGGGTQKVRYTDKLIF; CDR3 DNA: TGTGCTCTTGGGGGAGGGACCCAGAAGGTACGGTACACCGATAAACTCATCTTT
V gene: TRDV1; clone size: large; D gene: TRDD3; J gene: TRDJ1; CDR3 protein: CALGDDKLTWGIRPPDKLIF; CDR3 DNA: TGTGCTCTTGGGGATGACAAGCTTACGTGGGGGATACGTCCCCCCGATAAACTCATCTTT
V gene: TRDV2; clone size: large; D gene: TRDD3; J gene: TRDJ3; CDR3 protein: CACDTGDTSSWDTRQMFF; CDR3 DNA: TGTGCCTGTGACACCGGGGATACGAGCTCCTGGGACACCCGACAGATGTTTTTC
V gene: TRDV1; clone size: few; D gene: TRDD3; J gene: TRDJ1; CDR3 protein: CALGELDFLWGIYTDKLIF; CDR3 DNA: TGTGCTCTTGGGGAACTAGATTTCCTCTGGGGGATATACACCGATAAACTCATCTTT
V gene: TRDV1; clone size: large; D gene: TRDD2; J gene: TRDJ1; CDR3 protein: CALGDWFPTPKGYRGTDKLIF; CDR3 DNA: TGTGCTCTTGGGGACTGGTTTCCTACTCCGAAAGGATATAGGGGGACCGATAAACTCATCTTT
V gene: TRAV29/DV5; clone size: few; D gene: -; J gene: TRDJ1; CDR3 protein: CSVLLCSKPRGIPQPFHTDKLIF; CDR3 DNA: -
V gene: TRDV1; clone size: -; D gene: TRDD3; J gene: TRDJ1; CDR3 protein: CALGATNSHWGIIGIYTDKLIF; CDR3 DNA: TGTGCTCTTGGGGCGACAAATTCCCACTGGGGGATTATCGGGATATACACCGATAAACTCATCTTT
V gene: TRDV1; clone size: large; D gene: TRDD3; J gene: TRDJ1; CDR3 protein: CALGGLNSFNWGIDCCTDKLIF; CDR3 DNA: TGTGCTCTTGGGGGCCTAAACTCATTTAACTGGGGGATCGATTGTTGCACCGATAAACTCATCTTT
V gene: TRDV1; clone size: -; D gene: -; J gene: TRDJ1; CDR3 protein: CALGEQGLPGKLGKFGRGDKLIF; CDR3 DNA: TGTGCTCTTGGGGAACAAGGCCTTCCTGGGAAACTGGGGAAATTCGGACGAGGCGATAAACTCATCTTT
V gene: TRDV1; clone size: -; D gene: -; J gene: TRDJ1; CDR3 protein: CALGEISRSLGCDVQDKLIF; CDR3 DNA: TGTGCTCTTGGGGAAATTTCACGATCCCTCGGGTGTGATGTGCAAGATAAACTCATCTTT
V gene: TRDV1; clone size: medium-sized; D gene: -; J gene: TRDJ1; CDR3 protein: CALGERCLPVWAGPGKLIF; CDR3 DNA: TGTGCTCTTGGGGAACGGTGTTTACCCGTGTGGGCTGGTCCCGGTAAACTCATCTTT